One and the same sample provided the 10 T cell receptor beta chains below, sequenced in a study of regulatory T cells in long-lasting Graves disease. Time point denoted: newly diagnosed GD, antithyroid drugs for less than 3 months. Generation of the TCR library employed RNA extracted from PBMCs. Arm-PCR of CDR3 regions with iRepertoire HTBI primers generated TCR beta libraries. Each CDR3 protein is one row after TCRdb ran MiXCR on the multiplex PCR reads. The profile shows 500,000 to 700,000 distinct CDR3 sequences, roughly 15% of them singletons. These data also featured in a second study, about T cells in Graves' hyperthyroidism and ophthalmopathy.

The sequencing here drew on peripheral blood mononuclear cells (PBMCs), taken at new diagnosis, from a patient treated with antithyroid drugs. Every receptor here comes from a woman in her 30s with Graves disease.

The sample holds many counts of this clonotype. In nucleotides, the CDR3 is TGTGCCAGCAGTCACGACCTTGGGACGGGGTCCTACAATGAGCAGTTCTTC. Protein: CASSHDLGTGSYNEQFF. The genes are TRBV28 and TRBJ2-1; either TRBD1 or TRBD2 may fit D (5 bases each). The V end lost 5 bases, the J end lost 1 base, and 18 bases lay between the germline ends. Germline CDR1 and CDR2: MDHEN and SYDVKM. The CDR3 contains 17 residues.

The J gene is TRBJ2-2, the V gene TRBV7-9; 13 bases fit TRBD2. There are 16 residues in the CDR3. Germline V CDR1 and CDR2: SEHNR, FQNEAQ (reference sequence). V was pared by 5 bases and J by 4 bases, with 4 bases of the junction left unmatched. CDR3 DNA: TGTGCCAGCAGCATTTGGACTAGCGGGAGCACCGGGGAGCTGTTTTTT. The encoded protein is CASSIWTSGSTGELFF.

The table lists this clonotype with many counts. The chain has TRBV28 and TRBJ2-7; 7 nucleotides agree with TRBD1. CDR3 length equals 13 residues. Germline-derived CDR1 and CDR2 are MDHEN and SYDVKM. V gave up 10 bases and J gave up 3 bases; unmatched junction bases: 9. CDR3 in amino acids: CAITGETGYEQYF. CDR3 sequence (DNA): TGTGCCATCACAGGGGAGACCGGCTACGAGCAGTACTTC.

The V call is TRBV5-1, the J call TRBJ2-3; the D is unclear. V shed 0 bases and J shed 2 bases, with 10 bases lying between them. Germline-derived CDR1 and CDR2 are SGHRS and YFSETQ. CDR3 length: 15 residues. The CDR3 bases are TGCGCCAGCAGCTTGGACCTCCCATCCACAGATACGCAGTATTTT. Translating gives CASSLDLPSTDTQYF.

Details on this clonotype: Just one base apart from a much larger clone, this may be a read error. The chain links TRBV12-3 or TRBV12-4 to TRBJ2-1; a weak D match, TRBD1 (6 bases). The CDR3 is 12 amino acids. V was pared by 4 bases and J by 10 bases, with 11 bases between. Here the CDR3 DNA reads TGTGCCAGCAGTTCGGACAGCAAAGAGCAGTTCTTC. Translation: CASSSDSKEQFF.

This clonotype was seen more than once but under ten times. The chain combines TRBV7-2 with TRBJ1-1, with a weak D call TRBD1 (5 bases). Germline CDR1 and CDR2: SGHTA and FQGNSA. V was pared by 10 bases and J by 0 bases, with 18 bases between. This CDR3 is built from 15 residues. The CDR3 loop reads CATSGAGRLNTEAFF. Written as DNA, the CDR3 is TGTGCCACTTCCGGGGCAGGGAGATTGAACACTGAAGCTTTCTTT.

CDR3 region: CAISGAGTGANVLTF. CDR3 sequence (DNA): TGTGCCATCAGTGGTGCAGGGACTGGGGCCAACGTCCTGACTTTC. The V gene is TRBV10-3, the J gene TRBJ2-6, with D possibly matching TRBD1 (5 bases). Germline lookup yields CDR1 ENHRY and CDR2 SYGVKD. This CDR3 has 15 residues. The V and J ends lost 4 bases and 2 bases respectively, with 9 bases between them.

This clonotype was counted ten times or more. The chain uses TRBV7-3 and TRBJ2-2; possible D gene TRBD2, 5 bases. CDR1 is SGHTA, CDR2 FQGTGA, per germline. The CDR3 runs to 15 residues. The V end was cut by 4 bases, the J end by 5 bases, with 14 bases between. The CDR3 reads CASSSLARGTGELFF. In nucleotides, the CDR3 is TGTGCCAGCAGCTCTTTGGCTAGAGGGACCGGGGAGCTGTTTTTT.

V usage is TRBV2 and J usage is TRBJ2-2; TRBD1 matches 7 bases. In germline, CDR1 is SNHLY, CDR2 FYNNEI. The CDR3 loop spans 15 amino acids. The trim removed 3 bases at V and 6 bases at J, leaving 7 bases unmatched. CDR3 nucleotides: TGTGCCAGCAGTGAGCTGGGTCAGGGGGCCGGGGAGCTGTTTTTT. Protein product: CASSELGQGAGELFF.

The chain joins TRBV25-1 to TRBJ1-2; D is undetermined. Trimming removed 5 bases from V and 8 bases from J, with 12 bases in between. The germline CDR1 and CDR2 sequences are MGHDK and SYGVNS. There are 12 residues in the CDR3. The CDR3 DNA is TGTGCCAGCAGTATGGCGTCGGGGGGCTACACCTTC. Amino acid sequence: CASSMASGGYTF.